The source of this TCR beta chain is a study of shared clonotypes between healthy human individuals. The study, taken as a whole, reports: Limited genetic and exposure-history diversity came from having few donors. Despite large depth, sorted-subset datasets appeared incompletely sequenced. Generally, naive subsets (rather than memory subsets) showed larger estimated richness.

Points on this clone: No antigen is known for it.

In the naive CD8 group, cells lacked CD45RO and were positively selected for CCR7, so terminally differentiated effector memory CD45RA+ cells were left out. CDR1 and CDR2 (germline): SGDLS, YYNGEE. This CDR3 has 13 amino acids. V lost 3 bases and J 6 bases, leaving 12 bases between the germline ends. Here immunoSEQ multiplex PCR was the method, and the copy in TCRdb shows in-frame clones only, minus some. Here the sample spans roughly 2 million clones, approximately 94% being singletons. The sample comprised naive CD8+ T cells sorted from blood. The chain has TRBV9 and TRBJ1-2; D possibly corresponds to TRBD1 (5 bases). The TCR sequence derives from a man aged 18 to 30 in good health. The CDR3 DNA reads TGTGCCAGCAGCGCGACAGCAGGCCATGGCTACACCTTC. Its translation is CASSATAGHGYTF.